These 30 T cell receptor beta chains came from one sample sequenced in a study of a mutant IDH1 vaccine in newly diagnosed glioma. Produced via immunoSEQ multiplex PCR; TCRdb's table is partial and in-frame only. In the table there are about 58,000 clones, about 86% of which are singletons. The antigens these receptors bind are not known. Time point: week 5, during vaccination. What each vaccine dose contained was 300 ug of mutant IDH1 20-mer peptide, accompanied by topical imiquimod. The input for sequencing was PBMCs, taken from a glioma patient whose treatment included an IDH1 peptide vaccine. These TCRs come from a woman in her forties or fifties with glioma.

The gene calls are TRBV27 and TRBJ2-2; D is uncertain. Trimming removed 5 bases from V and 7 bases from J, with 11 bases in between. CDR1 is MNHEY, CDR2 SMNVEV, per germline (reference sequence). This CDR3 has 13 amino acids. The CDR3 here is CASSLLGNGELFF. The CDR3 DNA is TGTGCCAGCAGTCTGTTAGGGAACGGGGAGCTGTTTTTT.

This chain uses TRBV5-1 with TRBJ1-5; tentative D call: TRBD1 (6 bases). With 8 bases removed from V and 5 bases from J, the gap between germline ends came to 17 bases. Germline V gene data show CDR1 as SGHRS and CDR2 as YFSETQ. The CDR3 extends over 14 amino acids. CDR3 in amino acids: CASREQGTDQPQHF. The CDR3 nucleotides read TGCGCCAGTCGTGAACAGGGTACGGATCAGCCCCAGCATTTT. Full variable domain (remainder filled in from reference TRBV5-1 and TRBJ1-5): KAGVTQTPRYLIKTRGQQVTLSCSPISGHRSVSWYQQTPGQGLQFLFEYFSETQRNKGNFPGRFSGRQFSNSRSEMNVSTLELGDSALYLCASREQGTDQPQHFGDGTRLSIL.

The rearrangement joins TRBV23-1 to TRBJ1-6; possible D gene TRBD1, 5 bases. TRBV23-1 has ORF status, its function being uncertain. V lost 10 bases and J lost 7, with 14 bases in between. The CDR3 runs to 13 residues. Here the CDR3 reads CATPGRLNSPLHF. As DNA, the CDR3 is TGCGCCACCCCGGGACGGCTGAATTCACCCCTCCACTTT.

The chain carries TRBV5-3 and TRBJ2-1; 8 nucleotides align to TRBD2. TRBV5-3 qualifies as an ORF whose function is uncertain. With 5 bases clipped from V and 0 bases from J, the junction kept 13 bases outside the gene matches. There are 18 residues in the CDR3. The CDR3 loop is CARSPESPSGPSYNEQFF. CDR3 DNA: TGTGCCAGAAGTCCAGAATCCCCTAGCGGGCCCTCCTACAATGAGCAGTTCTTC.

The gene calls are TRBV9 and TRBJ1-3, with 8 bases identical to TRBD1. The ends lost 6 bases at V and 7 bases at J; junction bases unmatched: 9. Looked up from germline, CDR1 is SGDLS and CDR2 is YYNGEE. The CDR3 runs to 14 residues. The CDR3 region is CASTPDREGNTIYF. The CDR3 nucleotides read TGTGCCAGCACCCCGGACAGGGAGGGGAACACCATATATTTT.

This clone was observed a few times. This sequence joins TRBV7-9 and TRBJ1-1; 9 bases line up with TRBD1. Germline CDR1 reads SEHNR; CDR2 reads FQNEAQ (reference sequence). The CDR3 consists of 16 residues. The trim removed 7 bases at V and 8 bases at J, leaving 17 bases unmatched. The CDR3 loop is CASTTWNQPGQGEAFF. CDR3 DNA: TGTGCCAGCACCACCTGGAATCAACCGGGACAGGGAGAAGCTTTCTTT. The variable domain in full, completed from reference TRBV7-9 and TRBJ1-1, reads DTGVSQNPRHKITKRGQNVTFRCDPISEHNRLYWYRQTLGQGPEFLTYFQNEAQLEKSRLLSDRFSAERPKGSFSTLEIQRTEQGDSAMYLCASTTWNQPGQGEAFFGQGTRLTVV.

The V and J genes are TRBV30 and TRBJ2-3; 13 nucleotides agree with TRBD2. Germline CDR1 and CDR2: GTSNPN and SVGIG (reference sequence). This CDR3 has 16 amino acids. V was clipped by 5 bases and J by 5 bases; unmatched bases: 10. CDR3 sequence: CAWGWTSGGLGDTQYF. CDR3 nucleotide sequence: TGTGCCTGGGGGTGGACTAGCGGGGGATTGGGAGATACGCAGTATTTT.

This rearrangement joins TRBV6-6 to TRBJ2-7, with unresolved D. V shed 6 bases and J shed 0 bases, with 6 bases lying between them. There are 12 residues in the CDR3. Germline V gene data show CDR1 as MNHNY and CDR2 as SVGAGI (reference sequence). The CDR3 loop is CASSPNSYEQYF. CDR3 sequence (DNA): TGTGCCAGCAGCCCAAACTCCTACGAGCAGTACTTC.

This chain joins TRBV10-3 and TRBJ1-6; TRBD1 agrees at 8 bases. From germline, CDR1 is ENHRY and CDR2 SYGVKD. The V segment lost 7 bases and the J segment 6 bases; nucleotides outside the gene matches: 8. This CDR3 comprises 15 residues. CDR3 nucleotides: TGTGCCATCACGACAGGGGCCTTGGGTAATTCACCCCTCCACTTT. Residues: CAITTGALGNSPLHF.

The rearrangement uses TRBV14 and TRBJ2-2, with D possibly matching TRBD2 (5 bases). The CDR3 runs to 16 residues. Looked up from germline, CDR1 is SGHDN and CDR2 is FVKESK. Deletions cut 3 bases from V and 6 bases from J, with 17 bases between. The CDR3 spells CASSQDQTRAAGELFF. The DNA of the CDR3 is TGTGCCAGCAGCCAGGATCAGACGAGGGCGGCCGGGGAGCTGTTTTTT.

This chain uses TRBV6-4 with TRBJ2-3; D remains ambiguous. The CDR3 length is 14 residues. Between the trimmed V and J ends, which lost 3 bases and 0 bases, there was a span of 7 bases. Germline loops: CDR1 MRHNA, CDR2 SNTAGT. The CDR3 region has the DNA TGTGCCAGCAGTGAGTCAACTAGCACAGATACGCAGTATTTT. Translating it yields CASSESTSTDTQYF.

The chain combines TRBV10-3 with TRBJ1-1, with TRBD1 identical over 9 bases. Per the germline V gene, CDR1 is ENHRY and CDR2 is SYGVKD. J was trimmed by 0 bases and V by 1 base; bases with no gene match: 9. The CDR3 has 18 amino acids. For the CDR3, the DNA is TGTGCCATCAGTGAGTTCGGACAGGGGACTCCGATGAACACTGAAGCTTTCTTT. Protein sequence: CAISEFGQGTPMNTEAFF.

This rearrangement joins TRBV10-2 to TRBJ1-5; D is uncertain. Trimming took off 7 bases at V and 0 bases at J, with 10 bases between the two ends. CDR3 length equals 14 residues. Looked up from germline, CDR1 is WSHSY and CDR2 is SAAADI. The CDR3 spells CASNKEYSNQPQHF. DNA of the CDR3: TGCGCCAGCAATAAGGAGTATAGCAATCAGCCCCAGCATTTT.

Notes on this clone: One end of the junction varies from germline; a read error may be responsible. This chain connects TRBV7-9 to TRBJ2-1; a weak D match, TRBD2 (5 bases). The CDR3 consists of 9 residues. The germline gives CDR1 SEHNR, CDR2 FQNEAQ (reference sequence). CDR3 region: CVPGSEQFF. DNA for the CDR3: TGCGTTCCGGGGTCAGAGCAGTTCTTC.

This clone was detected only a few times. The rearrangement uses TRBV21-1 and TRBJ1-2; the D call in the table, TRBD1, was not verified against the DNA. TRBV21-1 is deemed a pseudogene. The length of the CDR3 is 16 residues. The CDR3 nucleotides are TGTGCCAGCAGCAAAGTCCCCCGGGACAGGGCGTATGGCTACACCTTC. As protein: CASSKVPRDRAYGYTF.

V gene TRBV9 combines with J gene TRBJ1-6, with TRBD1 matching 8 bases. Germline assignment: CDR1 SGDLS and CDR2 YYNGEE. Trimming at V came to 3 bases and at J to 7 bases, leaving 9 bases not matched to a gene. The CDR3 consists of 16 residues. CDR3 DNA sequence: TGTGCCAGCAGCGCCCAGGGACAGGCGAGAAATTCACCCCTCCACTTT. Protein: CASSAQGQARNSPLHF. Supplemented by reference TRBV9 and TRBJ1-6, the full variable domain reads DSGVTQTPKHLITATGQRVTLRCSPRSGDLSVYWYQQSLDQGLQFLIQYYNGEERAKGNILERFSAQQFPDLHSELNLSSLELGDSALYFCASSAQGQARNSPLHFGNGTRLTVT.

The genes are TRBV7-7 and TRBJ2-3; TRBD2 aligns across 13 bases. In germline, CDR1 is SSHAT, CDR2 FNYEAQ (reference sequence). Germline trimming cut 5 bases from V and 6 bases from J; bases unmatched to any gene: 5. The CDR3 loop spans 15 amino acids. CDR3 sequence (DNA): TGTGCCAGCAGCAAGGGACTAGCGGGGCTGGATACGCAGTATTTT. Its translation: CASSKGLAGLDTQYF.

The rearrangement uses TRBV30 and TRBJ1-1; D is perhaps TRBD1 (5 bases). There are 18 residues in the CDR3. CDR1 GTSNPN and CDR2 SVGIG come from the germline V gene (reference sequence). V was cut by 0 bases and J by 8 bases, with 28 bases left in between. The CDR3 nucleotides read TGTGCCTGGAGTGTACCCCTGATCGGGGGGAGGGGCTTTCGGGAAGCTTTCTTT. Its protein is CAWSVPLIGGRGFREAFF.

The chain carries TRBV5-4 and TRBJ1-2; TRBD1 is a possible D gene (5 bases). The CDR3 sequence is 14 residues long. With 6 bases removed from V and 3 bases from J, the gap between germline ends came to 15 bases. In germline, CDR1 is SGHNT, CDR2 YYREEE (reference sequence). The CDR3 spells CASTNLGGYYGYTF. The DNA for the CDR3 is TGTGCCAGCACCAACCTGGGGGGGTACTATGGCTACACCTTC.

This chain uses TRBV28 with TRBJ1-1; D not certain. The CDR3 sequence is 10 residues long. Trimming pared 7 bases from V and 0 bases from J, leaving 0 bases between. CDR1 and CDR2 from the germline V gene are MDHEN and SYDVKM. The CDR3 region is CASMNTEAFF. CDR3 coding DNA: TGTGCCAGCATGAACACTGAAGCTTTCTTT.

The V gene is TRBV6-5, the J gene TRBJ2-7, with D hard to call. CDR1 MNHEY and CDR2 SVGAGI come from the germline V gene. Trimming pared 0 bases from V and 0 bases from J, leaving 9 bases between. The CDR3 extends over 15 amino acids. Here the CDR3 DNA reads TGTGCCAGCAGTTACTCGCGGTCCAGCTCCTACGAGCAGTACTTC. Translating it yields CASSYSRSSSYEQYF.

V gene TRBV6-1 combines with J gene TRBJ1-2, with 7 nucleotides matching TRBD1. The CDR3 totals 14 residues. Trimming cost V 7 bases and J 4 bases; bases outside gene matches: 9. CDR1 MNHNS and CDR2 SASEGT come from the germline V gene. CDR3 nucleotide sequence: TGTGCCAGCACCCTAGGGGGCAGTGGCTATGGCTACACCTTC. Protein product: CASTLGGSGYGYTF.

This chain uses TRBV11-2 with TRBJ1-4; no clear D gene. The V and J ends lost 3 bases and 8 bases respectively, with 16 bases between them. From germline, CDR1 is SGHAT and CDR2 FQNNGV. The CDR3 length is 15 residues. CDR3 DNA sequence: TGTGCCAGCAGCTTCGGCCAGGTCAAGAGGGAAAAACTGTTTTTT. Amino acid sequence: CASSFGQVKREKLFF.

The rearrangement joins TRBV5-4 to TRBJ1-3; possible D gene TRBD1, 5 bases. Trimming removed 9 bases at V and 3 bases at J, with 13 bases between. This CDR3 is built from 13 residues. Germline values: CDR1 SGHNT, CDR2 YYREEE (reference sequence). CDR3 nucleotide sequence: TGTGCCACTCAGGGAGTCTTTGGAAACACCATATATTTT. Protein: CATQGVFGNTIYF.

The chain couples TRBV9 to TRBJ1-4; D is undetermined. The CDR3 covers 14 residues. From germline, CDR1 is SGDLS and CDR2 YYNGEE. The ends were cut back, 2 bases at V and 6 bases at J, with 11 bases in the middle. CDR3 DNA sequence: TGTGCCAGCAGCGTCGACGGATATTATGAAAAACTGTTTTTT. Its translation is CASSVDGYYEKLFF.

The gene calls are TRBV19 and TRBJ1-5, with 9 bases fitting TRBD1. Per the germline V gene, CDR1 is LNHDA and CDR2 is SQIVND (reference sequence). Germline trimming cut 7 bases from V and 15 bases from J; bases unmatched to any gene: 7. The CDR3 extends over 11 amino acids. The CDR3 spells CASTEGTGPHF. The CDR3 DNA reads TGTGCCAGTACCGAGGGGACAGGGCCGCATTTT.

The rearrangement joins TRBV9 to TRBJ2-6; 8 positions agree with TRBD1. There are 19 residues in the CDR3. Germline assignment: CDR1 SGDLS and CDR2 YYNGEE. The ends lost 1 base at V and 2 bases at J; junction bases unmatched: 11. CDR3 region: CASSVPGQGVVPGANVLTF. For the CDR3, the DNA is TGTGCCAGCAGCGTACCCGGACAGGGAGTAGTCCCTGGGGCCAACGTCCTGACTTTC.

This chain connects TRBV5-6 to TRBJ1-1; 12 nucleotides align to TRBD1. This CDR3 contains 16 residues. The germline V gene encodes CDR1 SGHDT and CDR2 YYEEEE. Trimming took 5 bases from V and 4 from J; bases not matched to a gene: 9. Here the CDR3 DNA reads TGTGCCAGCAGGACCGGGACAGGGGGCCCCACCACTGAAGCTTTCTTT. It translates to CASRTGTGGPTTEAFF. Filled out from reference TRBV5-6 and TRBJ1-1, the complete variable domain reads DAGVTQSPTHLIKTRGQQVTLRCSPKSGHDTVSWYQQALGQGPQFIFQYYEEEERQRGNFPDRFSGHQFPNYSSELNVNALLLGDSALYLCASRTGTGGPTTEAFFGQGTRLTVV.

This clone was observed a single time. This sequence joins TRBV28 and TRBJ1-2, with D tentatively TRBD1 (5 bases). Per germline, CDR1 MDHEN and CDR2 SYDVKM. This CDR3 is built from 12 residues. V lost 10 bases to trimming and J lost 7 bases, with 16 bases between them. The CDR3 spells CATTGTDGGYTF. The DNA for the CDR3 is TGTGCCACCACCGGGACTGACGGTGGCTACACCTTC.

The chain is built from TRBV29-1 and TRBJ1-4; unclear D gene. Per the germline V gene, CDR1 is SQVTM and CDR2 is ANQGSEA. The CDR3 extends over 11 amino acids. The germline V and J ends were trimmed by 5 bases and 1 base, with 2 bases remaining between them. DNA of the CDR3: TGCAGCGTTAGAACTAATGAAAAACTGTTTTTT. Protein: CSVRTNEKLFF. The entire variable domain, with the rest obtained from reference TRBV29-1 and TRBJ1-4, is as follows: SAVISQKPSRDICQRGTSLTIQCQVDSQVTMMFWYRQQPGQSLTLIATANQGSEATYESGFVIDKFPISRPNLTFSTLTVSNMSPEDSSIYLCSVRTNEKLFFGSGTQLSVL.